The next 25 T cell receptor beta chains were all read from a single sample in a study of blood T cell repertoires in COVID-19. TCRdb's table, derived via immunoSEQ multiplex PCR, lists solely in-frame clones and lacks some. The sample lists under 250,000 clones, roughly nine tenths occurring once. The specimen was peripheral blood. These receptors originate from a man aged 60-69 years who had recovered from COVID-19.

The J gene is TRBJ1-1, the V gene TRBV12-3 or TRBV12-4; unclear D gene. Trimming shortened V by 5 bases and J by 12 bases, and 10 bases separated the two germline ends. The CDR3 runs 10 residues. The CDR3 DNA sequence: TGTGCCAGCAGTGGAGGAAAAACTTTCTTT. Its translation: CASSGGKTFF.

V usage is TRBV5-6 and J usage is TRBJ1-2; no reliable D call. The CDR3 covers 14 residues. V lost 2 bases to trimming and J lost 8 bases, with 16 bases between them. The V gene's germline CDR1 is SGHDT and CDR2 YYEEEE. The CDR3 sequence is CASSLGPPPGGYTF. CDR3 nucleotide sequence: TGTGCCAGCAGCTTAGGGCCCCCCCCGGGGGGCTACACCTTC.

The chain links TRBV19 to TRBJ2-1; 7 nucleotides match TRBD1. The V and J ends lost 5 bases and 3 bases, in that order; junction bases with no gene match: 7. The CDR3 is 15 residues long. Germline V gene data show CDR1 as LNHDA and CDR2 as SQIVND (reference sequence). The CDR3 spells CASSFQGGYYNEQFF. DNA for the CDR3: TGTGCCAGTAGTTTCCAAGGGGGCTACTACAATGAGCAGTTCTTC.

V gene TRBV4-1 combines with J gene TRBJ2-2, with no clear D. CDR3 length: 13 amino acids. Germline CDR1 and CDR2: MGHRA and YSYEKL. The CDR3 DNA sequence: TGCGCGACGCGGCAGACGAACACCGGGGAGCTGTTTTTT. Protein product: CATRQTNTGELFF.

The chain links TRBV7-2 to TRBJ1-2; maybe TRBD1 (5 bases). Trimming pared 5 bases from V and 6 bases from J, leaving 10 bases between. CDR3 length equals 12 residues. Germline V lookup: CDR1 SGHTA, CDR2 FQGNSA. CDR3 region: CASSLTDNGYTF. CDR3 DNA sequence: TGTGCCAGCAGCCTGACGGACAATGGCTACACCTTC.

This clone was recorded only once. The V gene is TRBV15, the J gene TRBJ1-6; no clear D gene. The CDR3 is made up of 15 amino acids. V lost 3 bases and J lost 8, with 14 bases in between. Per germline, CDR1 LNHNV and CDR2 YYDKDF (reference sequence). CDR3 sequence (DNA): TGTGCCACCAGCAGGACCGGGGTCTTGGATTCACCCCTCCACTTT. Protein sequence: CATSRTGVLDSPLHF.

This chain connects TRBV6-5 to TRBJ1-3, with D hard to call. V dropped 0 bases and J dropped 3 bases, with 9 bases sitting between them. CDR3 size: 15 residues. Germline V lookup: CDR1 MNHEY, CDR2 SVGAGI. The CDR3 sequence is CASSYSRSFGNTIYF. CDR3 nucleotides: TGTGCCAGCAGTTACTCGAGGTCGTTTGGAAACACCATATATTTT.

The gene calls are TRBV12-3 or TRBV12-4 and TRBJ2-1; 9 nucleotides line up with TRBD2. The trim removed 6 bases at V and 10 bases at J, leaving 4 bases unmatched. There are 12 residues in the CDR3. CDR3 nucleotide sequence: TGTGCCAGCAGATTGCTAGCGGGGGAGCAGTTCTTC. The encoded protein is CASRLLAGEQFF.

The chain couples TRBV6-6 to TRBJ1-1; the D is unclear. The germline V gene encodes CDR1 MNHNY and CDR2 SVGAGI (reference sequence). Trimming stripped 5 bases from V and 1 base from J, with 8 bases between. The CDR3 loop spans 13 amino acids. The CDR3 coding sequence is TGTGCCAGCAGTATCAGAGGGAACACTGAAGCTTTCTTT. It specifies CASSIRGNTEAFF.

The chain recombines TRBV5-1 with TRBJ1-2; D is possibly TRBD1 (6 bases). Germline assignment: CDR1 SGHRS and CDR2 YFSETQ. V gave up 0 bases and J gave up 6 bases, with 15 bases separating them. The CDR3 runs 15 residues. CDR3 loop: CASSLGLQGIDGYTF. In nucleotides, the CDR3 is TGCGCCAGCAGCTTGGGGTTACAGGGAATTGATGGCTACACCTTC.

The V gene is TRBV27, the J gene TRBJ2-7, with D possibly matching TRBD1 (5 bases). Germline V gene data show CDR1 as MNHEY and CDR2 as SMNVEV (reference sequence). Between the trimmed V and J ends, which lost 11 bases and 2 bases, there was a span of 16 bases. CDR3 length: 13 residues. The CDR3 reads CAAPPQGTYEQYF. The CDR3 DNA sequence: TGTGCCGCCCCCCCGCAGGGCACCTACGAGCAGTACTTC.

The rearrangement joins TRBV7-9 to TRBJ2-5; D perhaps matches TRBD1 (5 bases). Germline CDR1 is SEHNR and CDR2 is FQNEAQ (reference sequence). V was pared by 5 bases and J by 0 bases, with 13 bases between. The CDR3 length is 15 residues. CDR3 DNA sequence: TGTGCCAGCAGCCCTAGGACACAGTACCAAGAGACCCAGTACTTC. This codes for CASSPRTQYQETQYF.

The chain joins TRBV5-6 to TRBJ2-7, with 8 bases lining up with TRBD2. The junction had 9 bases not matched to a gene; V was cut back by 6 bases and J by 1 base. The germline V gene encodes CDR1 SGHDT and CDR2 YYEEEE. The CDR3 is 15 amino acids. CDR3 nucleotides: TGTGCCAGCATCCCCCGGGGGGGAATGTCCTACGAGCAGTACTTC. Translated, it gives CASIPRGGMSYEQYF.

The chain couples TRBV20-1 to TRBJ2-1, with D unresolved. The germline V gene encodes CDR1 DFQATT and CDR2 SNEGSKA (reference sequence). The CDR3 totals 14 residues. V shed 5 bases and J shed 3 bases, with 14 bases lying between them. CDR3 nucleotides: TGCAGTGCTCGTGACTTCCTACGCTACAATGAGCAGTTCTTC. Translating gives CSARDFLRYNEQFF.

This sequence joins TRBV18 and TRBJ2-1; 11 nucleotides match TRBD1. J was trimmed by 2 bases and V by 3 bases; bases with no gene match: 3. This CDR3 is 16 amino acids long. Germline V gene lookup returns CDR1 KGHSH and CDR2 LQKENI. The CDR3 DNA reads TGTGCCAGCTCACCGGGGACAGGGGGGGCCTACAATGAGCAGTTCTTC. As protein: CASSPGTGGAYNEQFF.

The V call is TRBV10-2, the J call TRBJ1-2; 9 bases agree with TRBD1. The CDR3 length is 13 residues. J gave up 6 bases and V 4 bases, and 3 bases lay outside the gene matches. Germline loops: CDR1 WSHSY, CDR2 SAAADI. CDR3: CASSGTGANGYTF. The DNA for the CDR3 is TGCGCCAGCAGTGGGACAGGGGCAAATGGCTACACCTTC.

This clone was recorded once. The V gene is TRBV4-2, the J gene TRBJ1-6, with D unclear. Germline V gene lookup returns CDR1 LGHNA and CDR2 YNFKEQ. The V gene lost 4 bases and the J gene lost 10 bases, with 14 bases spanning the gap. The CDR3 loop spans 14 amino acids. The chain's CDR3 is CASSPDPMGSPLHF. CDR3 DNA sequence: TGTGCCAGCAGCCCCGACCCGATGGGCTCACCCCTCCACTTT.

The CDR3 DNA follows: TGTGCCAGCTCGGTGGCTAGCGGGTCTACCTACGAGCAGTACTTC. Residues: CASSVASGSTYEQYF. The gene calls are TRBV18 and TRBJ2-7; 8 positions match TRBD2. Germline V gives CDR1 KGHSH, CDR2 LQKENI. The CDR3 length is 15 residues. The V gene end was trimmed by 6 bases and the J gene end by 2 bases; junction bases not matched to a gene: 9.

The chain joins TRBV7-9 to TRBJ2-1; 13 nucleotides agree with TRBD2. Germline V gives CDR1 SEHNR, CDR2 FQNEAQ (reference sequence). This CDR3 comprises 19 residues. V dropped 5 bases and J dropped 8; count of bases not matched to a gene: 18. CDR3 nucleotide sequence: TGTGCCAGCAGCCCTCGGACTAGCGGGGGCGGCCCAGTGTTCGATGAGCAGTTCTTC. The encoded protein is CASSPRTSGGGPVFDEQFF. Based on the CDR3 plus reference TRBV7-9 and TRBJ2-1, the full variable domain is DTGVSQNPRHKITKRGQNVTFRCDPISEHNRLYWYRQTLGQGPEFLTYFQNEAQLEKSRLLSDRFSAERPKGSFSTLEIQRTEQGDSAMYLCASSPRTSGGGPVFDEQFFGPGTRLTVL.

This sequence joins TRBV14 and TRBJ2-7; 13 bases agree with TRBD2. Trimming removed 1 base from V and 7 bases from J; junction bases left unmatched: 10. In germline, CDR1 is SGHDN, CDR2 FVKESK. The CDR3 consists of 17 residues. The DNA for the CDR3 is TGTGCCAGCAGCCAAGCCGGACTAGCGGGAGCCCTGGGGGAGCAGTACTTC. As protein: CASSQAGLAGALGEQYF. The full variable domain, in which reference TRBV14 and TRBJ2-7 provide the parts outside the CDR3, is EAGVTQFPSHSVIEKGQTVTLRCDPISGHDNLYWYRRVMGKEIKFLLHFVKESKQDESGMPNNRFLAERTGGTYSTLKVQPAELEDSGVYFCASSQAGLAGALGEQYFGPGTRLTVT.

This clone appeared a single time. The rearrangement links TRBV19 to TRBJ1-5, with a tentative D call TRBD1 (5 bases). Germline V gene lookup returns CDR1 LNHDA and CDR2 SQIVND (reference sequence). Deletions cut 5 bases from V and 7 bases from J, with 15 bases between. CDR3 length: 14 residues. The CDR3 DNA follows: TGTGCCAGTAGTCCACCAGGGTCTTGGCAGCCCCAGCATTTT. It encodes CASSPPGSWQPQHF.

For the CDR3, the DNA is TGTGCCAGCAGCCAAGACGGGACAGGGATCTACAATGAGCAGTTCTTC. It codes for CASSQDGTGIYNEQFF. The J gene is TRBJ2-1, the V gene TRBV4-2; TRBD1 aligns across 9 bases. Losses at the gene ends were 0 bases for V and 3 bases for J; bases not matched to a gene: 3. The CDR3 is made up of 16 amino acids. The V gene's germline CDR1 is LGHNA and CDR2 YNFKEQ.

The chain employs TRBV19 and TRBJ2-3, with 10 bases lining up with TRBD2. Losses at the gene ends were 6 bases for V and 0 bases for J; bases not matched to a gene: 6. Germline CDR1 is LNHDA and CDR2 is SQIVND (reference sequence). The length of the CDR3 is 16 residues. CDR3 sequence: CASSRLAGQSTDTQYF. Written as DNA, the CDR3 is TGTGCCAGTAGCAGACTAGCGGGCCAAAGCACAGATACGCAGTATTTT.

This clone was detected once. As DNA, the CDR3 is TGTGCCAGCAGTGAGCGGACTAGCGCATACAATGAGCAGTTCTTC. The encoded protein is CASSERTSAYNEQFF. This rearrangement joins TRBV25-1 to TRBJ2-1; 9 nucleotides agree with TRBD2. This CDR3 has 15 residues. The germline V gene encodes CDR1 MGHDK and CDR2 SYGVNS. Trimming removed 3 bases from V and 4 bases from J; junction bases left unmatched: 4. The complete variable domain, with remaining parts taken from reference TRBV25-1 and TRBJ2-1, reads EADIYQTPRYLVIGTGKKITLECSQTMGHDKMYWYQQDPGMELHLIHYSYGVNSTEKGDLSSESTVSRIRTEHFPLTLESARPSHTSQYLCASSERTSAYNEQFFGPGTRLTVL.

V gene TRBV29-1 combines with J gene TRBJ1-2; D is ambiguous. Trimming left V 6 bases short and J 8 bases short, with 4 bases between. Germline CDR1 SQVTM, CDR2 ANQGSEA. The length of the CDR3 is 8 residues. The CDR3 region is CSVLGYTF. The DNA for the CDR3 is TGCAGCGTGTTAGGCTACACCTTC. The complete variable domain, with remaining parts taken from reference TRBV29-1 and TRBJ1-2, reads SAVISQKPSRDICQRGTSLTIQCQVDSQVTMMFWYRQQPGQSLTLIATANQGSEATYESGFVIDKFPISRPNLTFSTLTVSNMSPEDSSIYLCSVLGYTFGSGTRLTVV.